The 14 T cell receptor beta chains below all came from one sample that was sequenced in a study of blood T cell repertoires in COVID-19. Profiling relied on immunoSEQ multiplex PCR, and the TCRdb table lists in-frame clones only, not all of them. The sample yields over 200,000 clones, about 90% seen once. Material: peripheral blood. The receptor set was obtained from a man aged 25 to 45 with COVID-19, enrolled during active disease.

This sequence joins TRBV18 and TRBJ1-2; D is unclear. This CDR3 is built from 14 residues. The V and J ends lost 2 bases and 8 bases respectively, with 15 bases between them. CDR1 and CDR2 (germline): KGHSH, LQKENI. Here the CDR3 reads CASSPTELSNGYTF. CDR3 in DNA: TGTGCCAGCTCACCAACAGAACTCTCTAACGGCTACACCTTC.

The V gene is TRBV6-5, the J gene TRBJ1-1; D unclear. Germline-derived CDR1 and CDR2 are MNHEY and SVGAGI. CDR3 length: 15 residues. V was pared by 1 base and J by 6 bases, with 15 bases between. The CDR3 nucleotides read TGTGCCAGCAGTTACTGGGGAGGTGAGAAAGCTGAAGCTTTCTTT. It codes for CASSYWGGEKAEAFF.

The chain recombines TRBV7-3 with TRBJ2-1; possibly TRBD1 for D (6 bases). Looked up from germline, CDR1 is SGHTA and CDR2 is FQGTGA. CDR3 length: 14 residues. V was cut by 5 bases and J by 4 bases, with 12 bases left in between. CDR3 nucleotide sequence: TGTGCCAGCAGCCTACAGGGAGTTTACAATGAGCAGTTCTTC. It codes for CASSLQGVYNEQFF.

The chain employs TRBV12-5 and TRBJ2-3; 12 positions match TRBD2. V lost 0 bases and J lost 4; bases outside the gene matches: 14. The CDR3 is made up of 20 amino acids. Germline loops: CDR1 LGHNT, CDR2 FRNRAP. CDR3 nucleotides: TGTGCTAGTGGTTTGGTAGAGAAGGCTAGCGGGAGGGCCAAGGCAGATACGCAGTATTTT. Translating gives CASGLVEKASGRAKADTQYF.

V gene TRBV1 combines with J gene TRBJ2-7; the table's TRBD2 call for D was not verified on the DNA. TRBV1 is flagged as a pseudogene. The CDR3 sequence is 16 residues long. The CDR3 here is CTSRQPPSGVSYEQYF. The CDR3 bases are TGCACCAGCAGACAACCCCCTAGCGGGGTCTCCTACGAGCAGTACTTC.

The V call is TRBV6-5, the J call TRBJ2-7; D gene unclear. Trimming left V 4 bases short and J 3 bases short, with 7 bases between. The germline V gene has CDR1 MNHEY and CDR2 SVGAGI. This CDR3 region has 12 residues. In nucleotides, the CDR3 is TGTGCCAGCAGTTCTAGATACTACGAGCAGTACTTC. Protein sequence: CASSSRYYEQYF.

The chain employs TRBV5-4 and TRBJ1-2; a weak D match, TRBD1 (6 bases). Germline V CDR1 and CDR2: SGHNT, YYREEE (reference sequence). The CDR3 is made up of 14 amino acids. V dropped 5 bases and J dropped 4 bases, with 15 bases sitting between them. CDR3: CASSFDRSFYGYTF. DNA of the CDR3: TGTGCCAGCAGTTTCGACAGGTCTTTCTATGGCTACACCTTC.

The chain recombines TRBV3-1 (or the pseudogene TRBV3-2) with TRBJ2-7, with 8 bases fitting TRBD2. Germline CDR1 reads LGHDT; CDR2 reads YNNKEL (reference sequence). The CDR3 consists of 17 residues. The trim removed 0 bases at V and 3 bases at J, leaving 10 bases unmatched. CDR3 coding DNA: TGTGCCAGCAGCCAAGATGCCAGCGGGGGACCTCTCTACGAGCAGTACTTC. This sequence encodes CASSQDASGGPLYEQYF.

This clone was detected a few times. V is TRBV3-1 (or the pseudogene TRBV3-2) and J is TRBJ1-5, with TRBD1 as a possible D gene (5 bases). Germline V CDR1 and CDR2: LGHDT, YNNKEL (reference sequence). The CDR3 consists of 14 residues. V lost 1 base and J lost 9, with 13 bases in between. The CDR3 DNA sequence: TGTGCCAGCAGCCAAGTCGCAGGGAGGCCGCCCCAGCATTTT. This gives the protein CASSQVAGRPPQHF.

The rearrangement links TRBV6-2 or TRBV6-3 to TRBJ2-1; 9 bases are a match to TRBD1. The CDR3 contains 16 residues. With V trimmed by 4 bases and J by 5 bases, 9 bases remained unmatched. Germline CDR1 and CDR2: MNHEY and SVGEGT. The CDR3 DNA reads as TGTGCCAGCAGTTCCCTTCGGGACAGGGCGCACAATGAGCAGTTCTTC. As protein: CASSSLRDRAHNEQFF.

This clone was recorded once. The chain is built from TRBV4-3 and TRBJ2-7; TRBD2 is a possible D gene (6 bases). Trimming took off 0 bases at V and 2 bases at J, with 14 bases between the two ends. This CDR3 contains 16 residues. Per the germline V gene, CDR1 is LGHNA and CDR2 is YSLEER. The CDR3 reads CASSQDLRGGTYEQYF. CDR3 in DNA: TGCGCCAGCAGCCAAGATCTAAGGGGAGGAACCTACGAGCAGTACTTC.

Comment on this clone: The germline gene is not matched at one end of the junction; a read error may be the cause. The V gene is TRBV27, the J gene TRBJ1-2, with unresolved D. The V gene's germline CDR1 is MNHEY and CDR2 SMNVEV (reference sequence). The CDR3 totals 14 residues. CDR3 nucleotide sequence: TGTGCCAGCAGTCCAATCCATCTGCCCTTCGTCGCGTCCTTC. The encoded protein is CASSPIHLPFVASF.

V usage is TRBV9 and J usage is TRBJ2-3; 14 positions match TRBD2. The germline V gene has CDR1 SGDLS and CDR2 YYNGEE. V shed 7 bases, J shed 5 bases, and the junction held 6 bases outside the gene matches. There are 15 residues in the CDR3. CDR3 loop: CASGGTSGRVDTQYF. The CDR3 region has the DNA TGTGCCAGCGGTGGGACTAGCGGGAGAGTAGATACGCAGTATTTT.

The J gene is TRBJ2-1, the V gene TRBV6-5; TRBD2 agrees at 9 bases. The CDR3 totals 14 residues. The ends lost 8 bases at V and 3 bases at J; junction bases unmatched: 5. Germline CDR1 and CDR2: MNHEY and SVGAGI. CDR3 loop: CASVLAGGYNEQFF. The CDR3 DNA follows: TGTGCCAGCGTACTAGCGGGCGGCTACAATGAGCAGTTCTTC.